A single sample gave rise to the 17 T cell receptor beta chains below, sequenced in a study of blood T cell repertoires in COVID-19 (dated by TCRdb to 2020 to 2021). Preparation of the library involved the immunoSEQ multiplex PCR assay. Entries here come from immuneACCESS through TCRdb and include only in-frame sequences with V and J called. Some clones fail to appear in such tables; in the studies checked, an unresolved V gene covers under half of the shortfall, and the cause of the remainder is unknown. For this sample the table gives some 290,000 clones, of which around 83% were detected only once. Of the sample, approximately 4% is held by the ten largest clones. Sequences were obtained from peripheral blood. The receptors stem from a man aged 18 to 29 with active or convalescent COVID-19.

This chain joins TRBV3-1 (or the pseudogene TRBV3-2) and TRBJ1-6; D remains ambiguous. There are 14 residues in the CDR3. Germline-derived CDR1 and CDR2 are LGHDT and YNNKEL (reference sequence). Trimming removed 4 bases at V and 7 bases at J, with 11 bases between. The CDR3 sequence is CASSRARQNSPLHF. Here the CDR3 DNA reads TGTGCCAGCAGCCGGGCCAGGCAGAATTCACCCCTCCACTTT.

The V and J genes are TRBV19 and TRBJ1-6; the D gene is possibly TRBD1 (5 bases). The CDR3 is 15 residues long. CDR1 LNHDA and CDR2 SQIVND come from the germline V gene (reference sequence). Deletions cut 5 bases from V and 9 bases from J, with 17 bases between. CDR3 in amino acids: CASSEGRDLISPLHF. In nucleotides, the CDR3 is TGTGCCAGTAGTGAAGGAAGGGACTTGATTTCACCCCTCCACTTT.

The chain has TRBV7-8 and TRBJ1-4; unclear D gene. CDR3 length: 15 amino acids. The germline CDR1 and CDR2 sequences are SGHVS and FQNEAQ. V gave up 2 bases and J gave up 0 bases, with 7 bases separating them. CDR3 DNA: TGTGCCAGCAGCTTATCCGAGGCAACTAATGAAAAACTGTTTTTT. Translated, it gives CASSLSEATNEKLFF.

In its sample, this clone was seen a few times. The chain carries TRBV5-1 and TRBJ1-4; D gene uncertain. V gave up 1 base and J gave up 7 bases, with 11 bases separating them. The CDR3 loop spans 14 amino acids. CDR1 is SGHRS, CDR2 YFSETQ, per germline. CDR3 in amino acids: CASSLTVNGEKLFF. The CDR3, as DNA: TGCGCCAGCAGCTTGACAGTCAACGGTGAAAAACTGTTTTTT.

This chain uses TRBV6-5 with TRBJ1-3; D not certain. From germline, CDR1 is MNHEY and CDR2 SVGAGI. The V gene lost 10 bases and the J gene lost 1 base, with 8 bases spanning the gap. The CDR3 is 12 residues long. The CDR3, as DNA: TGTGCCACCGACTTTTCTGGAAACACCATATATTTT. This encodes CATDFSGNTIYF.

The chain combines TRBV3-1 (or the pseudogene TRBV3-2) with TRBJ2-1, with TRBD1 matching 8 bases. Trimming at V came to 4 bases and at J to 7 bases, leaving 6 bases not matched to a gene. Per the germline V gene, CDR1 is LGHDT and CDR2 is YNNKEL (reference sequence). The CDR3 sequence is 14 residues long. CDR3 nucleotides: TGTGCCAGCAGCCTGAGGACAGGGTGGAATGAGCAGTTCTTC. This encodes CASSLRTGWNEQFF.

This chain connects TRBV5-1 to TRBJ1-2; possible D gene TRBD1, 6 bases. Germline CDR1 and CDR2: SGHRS and YFSETQ. Between the trimmed V and J ends, which lost 2 bases and 4 bases, there was a span of 9 bases. There are 13 residues in the CDR3. The DNA for the CDR3 is TGCGCCAGCAGCTTTGACAGGCTCTATGGCTACACCTTC. Translation: CASSFDRLYGYTF.

The V and J genes are TRBV19 and TRBJ1-5, with 9 bases lining up with TRBD1. The V gene's germline CDR1 is LNHDA and CDR2 SQIVND (reference sequence). The CDR3 has 16 residues. Trimming took 6 bases from V and 0 from J; bases not matched to a gene: 6. CDR3 nucleotides: TGTGCCAGTAGGGGTGAGACAGGGGGTAGCAATCAGCCCCAGCATTTT. The encoded protein is CASRGETGGSNQPQHF.

The chain is built from TRBV6-2 or TRBV6-3 and TRBJ2-7, with a possible D match to TRBD2 (5 bases). The germline gives CDR1 MNHEY, CDR2 SVGEGT. Trimming stripped 6 bases from V and 3 bases from J, with 12 bases between. This CDR3 comprises 13 residues. CDR3 in amino acids: CASSSTNIYEQYF. In DNA form, the CDR3 reads TGTGCCAGCAGCTCGACTAATATCTACGAGCAGTACTTC.

CDR3 loop: CASSSGSNQPQHF. The CDR3 DNA follows: TGTGCCAGTAGTTCCGGTAGCAATCAGCCCCAGCATTTT. The rearrangement joins TRBV19 to TRBJ1-5; D unclear. CDR3 length: 13 amino acids. CDR1 is LNHDA, CDR2 SQIVND, per germline (reference sequence). V lost 5 bases and J lost 0, with 5 bases in between. The entire variable domain, with the rest obtained from reference TRBV19 and TRBJ1-5, is as follows: DGGITQSPKYLFRKEGQNVTLSCEQNLNHDAMYWYRQDPGQGLRLIYYSQIVNDFQKGDIAEGYSVSREKKESFPLTVTSAQKNPTAFYLCASSSGSNQPQHFGDGTRLSIL.

The rearrangement uses TRBV2 and TRBJ1-3, with D uncertain. V lost 8 bases to trimming and J lost 0 bases, with 11 bases between them. The CDR3 contains 14 residues. From germline, CDR1 is SNHLY and CDR2 FYNNEI. The CDR3 DNA sequence: TGTGCCAGCCACCAAACCTACTCTGGAAACACCATATATTTT. As protein: CASHQTYSGNTIYF.

Worth noting for this clone: This sample also contains other DNA sequences that code for the same CDR3. The CDR3 DNA reads as TGTGCCAGCAGCTTCGGGGGGACCACAGATACGCAGTATTTT. Translated: CASSFGGTTDTQYF. The J gene is TRBJ2-3, the V gene TRBV7-2, with 7 bases that match TRBD2. Germline loops: CDR1 SGHTA, CDR2 FQGNSA. The CDR3 is 14 residues long. The V and J ends lost 3 bases and 2 bases, in that order; junction bases with no gene match: 2.

The chain couples TRBV6-2 or TRBV6-3 to TRBJ1-2; TRBD1 matches 7 bases. CDR1 and CDR2 from the germline V gene are MNHEY and SVGEGT. This CDR3 has 14 amino acids. J gave up 4 bases and V 5 bases, and 7 bases lay outside the gene matches. CDR3 nucleotide sequence: TGTGCCAGCAGTGATCCGGGACAGTTCTATGGCTACACCTTC. Translating gives CASSDPGQFYGYTF.

V is TRBV7-6 and J is TRBJ2-1; no clear D. Germline CDR1 SGHVS, CDR2 FNYEAQ. The CDR3 is 16 amino acids. The V end lost 3 bases, the J end lost 8 bases, and 20 bases lay between the germline ends. CDR3 coding DNA: TGTGCCAGCAGCTTTAATTCCAGGTTTCAAAAAGATGAGCAGTTCTTC. Its protein product is CASSFNSRFQKDEQFF. Full variable domain (outside the CDR3, taken from reference TRBV7-6 and TRBJ2-1): GAGVSQSPRYKVTKRGQDVALRCDPISGHVSLYWYRQALGQGPEFLTYFNYEAQQDKSGLPNDRFSAERPEGSISTLTIQRTEQRDSAMYRCASSFNSRFQKDEQFFGPGTRLTVL.

The chain couples TRBV24-1 to TRBJ2-2; 7 nucleotides align to TRBD1. The CDR3 is 13 amino acids. The ends lost 10 bases at V and 9 bases at J; junction bases unmatched: 10. CDR1 is KGHDR and CDR2 is SFDVKD in the germline V gene. The CDR3 bases are TGTGCCACTCAAGACAGGGTGAGACGGGAGCTGTTTTTT. Residues: CATQDRVRRELFF.

The count of this clone is one. Here the CDR3 reads CSVSPGHFNQPQHF. The CDR3 region has the DNA TGCAGCGTGAGCCCGGGACATTTTAATCAGCCCCAGCATTTT. This chain joins TRBV29-1 and TRBJ1-5; possibly TRBD1 for D (6 bases). The CDR3 loop spans 14 amino acids. The V gene lost 6 bases and the J gene lost 4 bases, with 16 bases spanning the gap. Germline CDR1 reads SQVTM; CDR2 reads ANQGSEA.

The V and J genes are TRBV24-1 and TRBJ2-2, with TRBD2 matching 8 bases. Germline trimming cut 7 bases from V and 5 bases from J; bases unmatched to any gene: 8. The CDR3 loop spans 15 amino acids. Germline V gene sequence: CDR1 KGHDR, CDR2 SFDVKD. CDR3 nucleotide sequence: TGTGCCACCAGAACGGGAGCGGGGGAAACCGGGGAGCTGTTTTTT. Protein product: CATRTGAGETGELFF.